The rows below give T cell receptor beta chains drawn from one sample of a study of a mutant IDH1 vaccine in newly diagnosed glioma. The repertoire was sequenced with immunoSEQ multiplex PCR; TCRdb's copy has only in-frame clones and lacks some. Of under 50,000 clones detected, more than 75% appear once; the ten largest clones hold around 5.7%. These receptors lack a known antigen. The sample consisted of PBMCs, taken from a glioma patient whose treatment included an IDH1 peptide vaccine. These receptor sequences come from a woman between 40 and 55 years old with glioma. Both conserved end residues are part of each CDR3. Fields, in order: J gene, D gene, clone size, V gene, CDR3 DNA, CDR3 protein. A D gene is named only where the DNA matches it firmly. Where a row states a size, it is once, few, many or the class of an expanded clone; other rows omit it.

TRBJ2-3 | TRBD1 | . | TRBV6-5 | TGTGCCAGCAGAGATCGACAGGGCCCCTCAGATACGCAGTATTTT | CASRDRQGPSDTQYF
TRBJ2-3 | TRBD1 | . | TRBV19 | TGTGCCAGTAACCCCGGACAGGGTGGAACAGATACGCAGTATTTT | CASNPGQGGTDTQYF
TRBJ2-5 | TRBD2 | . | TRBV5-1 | TGCGCCAGCAGCTCCTTAGCGGGGATCCAAGAGACCCAGTACTTC | CASSSLAGIQETQYF
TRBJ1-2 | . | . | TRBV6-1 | TGTGCCAGCAGTGAAGGCGGGGGGGGCTATGGCTACACCTTC | CASSEGGGGYGYTF
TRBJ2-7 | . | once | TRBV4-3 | TGCGCCAGCAGCCAAGCCGGGGCCTACGAGCAGTACTTC | CASSQAGAYEQYF
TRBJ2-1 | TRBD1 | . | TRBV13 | TGTGCCAGCAGCTTAGTGACAGGGACCGAGTACAATGAGCAGTTCTTC | CASSLVTGTEYNEQFF
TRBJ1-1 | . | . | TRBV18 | TGTGCCAGCTCACTCAACAGGCCCGAGAACACTGAAGCTTTCTTT | CASSLNRPENTEAFF
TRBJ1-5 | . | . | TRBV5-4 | TGTGCCAGCAGCTTGGGGTACGGAAGGCTGCATTTT | CASSLGYGRLHF
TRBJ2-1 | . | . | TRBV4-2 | TGTGCCAGCAGCCAAGAGACTGAGCAGTTCTTC | CASSQETEQFF
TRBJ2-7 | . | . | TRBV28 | TGTGCCAGCAGTTTAGGCGACGAGCAGTACTTC | CASSLGDEQYF
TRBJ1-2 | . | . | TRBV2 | TGTGCCAGCAGTGAGTGGGGCAACTATGGCTACACCTTC | CASSEWGNYGYTF
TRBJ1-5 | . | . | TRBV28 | TGTGCCAGCAGTTTATTGGTCCAGCCCCAGCATTTT | CASSLLVQPQHF
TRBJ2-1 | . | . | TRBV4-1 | TGCGCCAGCAGCCAAGAGAGCCAGTACTACAATGAGCAGTTCTTC | CASSQESQYYNEQFF
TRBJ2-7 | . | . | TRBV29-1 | TGCAGCGGGGGACATGACTACGAGCAGTACTTC | CSGGHDYEQYF
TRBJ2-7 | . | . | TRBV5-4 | TGTGCCAGCAGCGAGCCTAGGCGGTCCAACGAGCAGTACTTC | CASSEPRRSNEQYF
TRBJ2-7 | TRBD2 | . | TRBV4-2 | TGTGCCAGCAGCCAAGAGGGCCGACTAGCGGGAGGGGGAGAGCAGTACTTC | CASSQEGRLAGGGEQYF
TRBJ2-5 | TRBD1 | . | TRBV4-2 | TGTGCCAGCAGCGGGCAGGGGGCTGGAAAGACCCAGTACTTC | CASSGQGAGKTQYF
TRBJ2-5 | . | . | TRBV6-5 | TGTGCCAGCAGACGCGGCGTAGGGGGGACCCAGTACTTC | CASRRGVGGTQYF
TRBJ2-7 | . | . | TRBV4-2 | TGTGCCAGCAGCCAAGATGGGGGGCGCGACTACGAGCAGTACTTC | CASSQDGGRDYEQYF
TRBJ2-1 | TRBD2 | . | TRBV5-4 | TGTGCCAGCAGCTTGGTCCAGCGGGGGGATGAGCAGTTCTTC | CASSLVQRGDEQFF
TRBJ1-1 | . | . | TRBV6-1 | TGTGCCAGCAGTAGGCTGGACACTGAAGCTTTCTTT | CASSRLDTEAFF
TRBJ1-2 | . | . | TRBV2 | TGTGCCAGCAGACAGGGTGACTATGGCTACACCTTC | CASRQGDYGYTF
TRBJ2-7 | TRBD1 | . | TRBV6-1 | TGTGCCAGCAGTGCAGACAGGGTTGGGTCCTACGAGCAGTACTTC | CASSADRVGSYEQYF
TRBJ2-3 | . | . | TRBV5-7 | TGTGCCAGCAGCTTGGCAAGAGGTCTCAGGCGAACAGATACGCAGTATTTT | CASSLARGLRRTDTQYF
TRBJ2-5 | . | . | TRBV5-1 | TGCGCCAGCAGCTTCCGCAGAAAAGAGACCCAGTACTTC | CASSFRRKETQYF
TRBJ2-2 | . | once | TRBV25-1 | TGTGCCAGCACCGTGGGTTCCGGGGAGCTGTTTTTT | CASTVGSGELFF
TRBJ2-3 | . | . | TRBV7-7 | TGTGCTAGCAGCACTACCGGGGCCAGCACAGATACGCAGTATTTT | CASSTTGASTDTQYF
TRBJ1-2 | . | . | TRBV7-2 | TGTGCCAGCAGCTATGACAGCCACTATGGCTACACCTTC | CASSYDSHYGYTF
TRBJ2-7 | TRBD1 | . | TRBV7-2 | TGTGCCAGCAGCCTGGACAGGGACGGGGAGCAGTACTTC | CASSLDRDGEQYF
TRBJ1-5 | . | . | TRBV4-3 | TGCGCCAGCAGCCAAGATAGTTCGGGGGGACAGCCCCAGCATTTT | CASSQDSSGGQPQHF
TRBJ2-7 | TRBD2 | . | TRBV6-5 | TGTGCCAGCAGTACTCCGGGAGGGGACGAGCAGTACTTC | CASSTPGGDEQYF
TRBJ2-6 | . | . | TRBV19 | TGTGCCAGTAGTATAGATCGTAGCGCCCACGTCCTGACTTTC | CASSIDRSAHVLTF
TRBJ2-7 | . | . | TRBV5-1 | TGCGCCAGCAGCTTGGCCCCGAATAACGAGCAGTACTTC | CASSLAPNNEQYF
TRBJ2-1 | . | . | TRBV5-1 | TGCGCCAGCAAGGAGGCAGCACCCTACAATGAGCAGTTCTTC | CASKEAAPYNEQFF
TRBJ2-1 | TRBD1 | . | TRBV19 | TGTGCCAGTACCGCCTACAGGACAGGCGAGAGCTCCTACAATGAGCAGTTCTTC | CASTAYRTGESSYNEQFF
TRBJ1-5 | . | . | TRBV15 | TGTGCCACCAGCCCAGGGTCATTAAGCAATCAGCCCCAGCATTTT | CATSPGSLSNQPQHF
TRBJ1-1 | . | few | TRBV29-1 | TGCAGCGTTGGATGGGGGAACACTGAAGCTTTCTTT | CSVGWGNTEAFF
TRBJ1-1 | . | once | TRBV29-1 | TGCAGCGTTGATGGGGGCGGGGACGTTGAAGCTTTCTTT | CSVDGGGDVEAFF
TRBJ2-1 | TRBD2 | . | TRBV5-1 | TGCGCCAGCAGCGGGGGACTAGCGGGGGAGTACAATGAGCAGTTCTTC | CASSGGLAGEYNEQFF
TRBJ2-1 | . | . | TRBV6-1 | TGTGCCAGCAGTGAAGTCTTGCGGTACAATGAGCAGTTCTTC | CASSEVLRYNEQFF
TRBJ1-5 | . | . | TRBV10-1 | TGCGCCAGCAAGGACCCCTTCAATCAGCCCCAGCATTTT | CASKDPFNQPQHF
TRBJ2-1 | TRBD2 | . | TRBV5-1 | TGCGCCAGCAGCCAACGACTAGCGGGACCCAATGAGCAGTTCTTC | CASSQRLAGPNEQFF
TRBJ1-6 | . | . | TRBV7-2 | TGTGCCAGCAGCATATCCCCCACCGGGGGTTCACCCCTCCACTTT | CASSISPTGGSPLHF
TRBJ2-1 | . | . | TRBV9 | TGTGCCAGCAGCGTAAGAAGGGAGAGCTCCTACAATGAGCAGTTCTTC | CASSVRRESSYNEQFF
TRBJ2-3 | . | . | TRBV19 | TGTGCCAGTAGTATAGGCTTCAGGCAAAGCACAGATACGCAGTATTTT | CASSIGFRQSTDTQYF
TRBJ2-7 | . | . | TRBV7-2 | TGTGCCAGCCGGAGTAACTCCTACGAGCAGTACTTC | CASRSNSYEQYF
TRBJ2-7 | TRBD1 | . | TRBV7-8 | TGTGCCAGCAGCCCCCACCGACAGGGTGGGGAGCAGTACTTC | CASSPHRQGGEQYF
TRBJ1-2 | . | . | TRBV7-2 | TGTGCCAGCAGCCTCGAGGGGGGGTTGGGCTACACCTTC | CASSLEGGLGYTF
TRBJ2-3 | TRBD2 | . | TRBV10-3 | TGTGCCGCCGGACTAGCGGGGGCGGATACGCAGTATTTT | CAAGLAGADTQYF
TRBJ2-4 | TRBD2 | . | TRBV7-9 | TGTGCCAGCAGCCTTTCTTGGACTAGCGGGAGGGCGACCAAAAACATTCAGTACTTC | CASSLSWTSGRATKNIQYF
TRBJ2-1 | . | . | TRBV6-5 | TGTGCCAGCAGTTACCCTCCGAGCAATGAGCAGTTCTTC | CASSYPPSNEQFF
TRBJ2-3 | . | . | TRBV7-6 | TGTGCCAGCAGCTTAGGCCTCCGGAGCACAGATACGCAGTATTTT | CASSLGLRSTDTQYF
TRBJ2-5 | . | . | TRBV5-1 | TGCGCCAGCAGCCTCACCCGGGGGTCGAAGACCCAGTACTTC | CASSLTRGSKTQYF
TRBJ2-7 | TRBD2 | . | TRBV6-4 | TGTGCCAGCAGGCCGGGACTAGCGGGTAACGAGCAGTACTTC | CASRPGLAGNEQYF
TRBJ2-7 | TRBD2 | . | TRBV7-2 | TGTGCCAGCAGCCCTAGCGGGGGTTACGAGCAGTACTTC | CASSPSGGYEQYF
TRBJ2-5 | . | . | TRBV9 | TGTGCCAGCAGCGGTTCCGGGGTAGTTAGCAGGGAGACCCAGTACTTC | CASSGSGVVSRETQYF
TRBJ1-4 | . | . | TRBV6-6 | TGTGCCAGCAGTTACATCAATGAAAAACTGTTTTTT | CASSYINEKLFF
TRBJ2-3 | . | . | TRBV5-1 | TGCGCCAGCGCCTCGCCAGCGGACGGCGGAGATACGCAGTATTTT | CASASPADGGDTQYF
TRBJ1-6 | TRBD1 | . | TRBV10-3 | TGTGCCATAGGGACAGATAATTCACCCCTCCACTTT | CAIGTDNSPLHF
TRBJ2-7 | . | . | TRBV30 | TGTGCCTGGAGATTGACAGGCAGCTCCTACGAGCAGTACTTC | CAWRLTGSSYEQYF